This TCR beta chain was sequenced during a study of human T cells and chemical hapten exposure. For the study at large: Alopecia areata, totalis or universalis affected patients who were mostly female.

This CDR3 spans 13 amino acids. The germline V gene has CDR1 MNHEY and CDR2 SMNVEV (reference sequence). V was clipped by 1 base and J by 7 bases, with 8 bases between them. This clonotype was recorded a few times. Using its own MiXCR run on the RACE reads, TCRdb lists one record per CDR3 protein. The sample holds about 110,000 distinct CDR3 sequences; less than 40% are singletons and the top ten take about 2.7%. As to time point: patch test 3, about 24 weeks after DPC sensitization. The sample's treatment: therapeutic diphenylcyclopropenone sensitization with weekly scalp DPC. Sample: whole blood, taken in connection with sensitization to the hapten diphenylcyclopropenone (DPC). The gene calls are TRBV27 and TRBJ1-5; D is unclear. The sequence was obtained from a man aged 35-49 years with alopecia areata. Some clones in this sample may be carry-over from other donors' samples. The CDR3 region has the DNA TGTGCCAGCAGTTTATTGGGGAAACAGCCCCAGCATTTT. It codes for CASSLLGKQPQHF.